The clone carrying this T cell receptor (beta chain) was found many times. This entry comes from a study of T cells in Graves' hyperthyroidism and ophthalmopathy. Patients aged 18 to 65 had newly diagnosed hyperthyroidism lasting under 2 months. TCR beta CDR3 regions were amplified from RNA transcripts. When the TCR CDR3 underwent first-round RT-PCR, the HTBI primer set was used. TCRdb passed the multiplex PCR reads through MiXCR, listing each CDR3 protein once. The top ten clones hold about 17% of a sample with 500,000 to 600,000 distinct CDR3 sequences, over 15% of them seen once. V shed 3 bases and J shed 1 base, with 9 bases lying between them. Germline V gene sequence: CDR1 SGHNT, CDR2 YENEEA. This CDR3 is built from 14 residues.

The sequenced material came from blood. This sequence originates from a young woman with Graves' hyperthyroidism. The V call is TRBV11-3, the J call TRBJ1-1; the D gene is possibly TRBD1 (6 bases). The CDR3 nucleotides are TGTGCCAGCAGCTTTTCAGGGGCGAACACTGAAGCTTTCTTT. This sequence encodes CASSFSGANTEAFF. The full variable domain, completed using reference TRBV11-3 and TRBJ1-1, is EAGVVQSPRYKIIEKKQPVAFWCNPISGHNTLYWYLQNLGQGPELLIRYENEEAVDDSQLPKDRFSAERLKGVDSTLKIQPAELGDSAVYLCASSFSGANTEAFFGQGTRLTVV.